This entry features one T cell receptor beta chain sequence. The antigen remains undetermined. Being one base from a much bigger clone, this may be a read error. Per germline, CDR1 KGHSH and CDR2 LQKENI. The CDR3 has 12 amino acids. These data belong to a study of T cells in Graves' hyperthyroidism and ophthalmopathy. Uncontrolled infection, other autoimmune disease, pregnancy and lactation each barred patients from inclusion. Using around 10 ml of fresh peripheral blood, PBMCs were prepared. Study-wide findings and caveats: Researchers found most expanded thyroid clonotypes above 0.001 in blood as well. Onset of ophthalmopathy came a median approximately 6.5 months after the model predicted it.

TCR beta CDR3 regions were amplified from RNA. The HTBI primer set drove a first-round RT-PCR of the TCR CDR3. In TCRdb, the multiplex PCR reads were re-called with MiXCR into one record per CDR3 protein. The sample carries over 400,000 distinct CDR3 sequences, roughly 14% recorded once. The chain uses TRBV18 and TRBJ2-1; D gene ambiguous. The DNA end lines up better with TRBJ2-7; the J call may be wrong. This clonotype originated in a man younger than 35 with Graves' ophthalmopathy. Sequencing input: blood. CDR3 sequence reads: CASSPPGNEQYF. CDR3 in DNA: TGTGCCAGCTCACCACCGGGGAATGAGCAGTACTTC.